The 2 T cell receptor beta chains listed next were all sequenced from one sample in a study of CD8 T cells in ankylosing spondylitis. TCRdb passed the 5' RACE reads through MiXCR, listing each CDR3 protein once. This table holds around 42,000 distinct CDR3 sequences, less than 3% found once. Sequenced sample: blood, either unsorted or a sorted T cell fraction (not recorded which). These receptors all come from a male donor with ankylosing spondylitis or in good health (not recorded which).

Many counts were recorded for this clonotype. CDR3 in amino acids: CASRPGLAGGGLAGELFF. The CDR3 DNA sequence: TGTGCCAGCAGACCGGGACTAGCGGGAGGGGGCCTGGCCGGGGAGCTGTTTTTT. The V and J genes are TRBV9 and TRBJ2-2, with TRBD2 matching over 16 bases. Losses at the gene ends were 5 bases for V and 6 bases for J; bases not matched to a gene: 10. Germline V gene sequence: CDR1 SGDLS, CDR2 YYNGEE. The CDR3 loop spans 18 amino acids.

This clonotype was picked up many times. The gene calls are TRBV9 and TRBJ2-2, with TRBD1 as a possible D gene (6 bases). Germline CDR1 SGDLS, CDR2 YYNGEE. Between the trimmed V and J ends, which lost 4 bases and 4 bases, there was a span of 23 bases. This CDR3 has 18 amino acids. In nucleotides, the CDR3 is TGTGCCAGCAGCCCCAGATTAGGGGGTGGGGCTGGCACCGGGGAGCTGTTTTTT. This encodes CASSPRLGGGAGTGELFF.